The 4 T cell receptor beta chains below were found in one sample sequenced in a study of cytomegalovirus exposure and HLA in healthy donors. The PCR was carried out with 60 Vbeta primers and 13 Jbeta primers. Repertoires were generated with immunoSEQ multiplex PCR, while TCRdb's copy carries only in-frame clones and drops some. The table records about 140,000 clones, less than 10% of them present only once. The specimen was PBMCs. All receptors derive from a male donor in good health and CMV-seronegative.

The chain joins TRBV7-9 to TRBJ2-5; weak D call: TRBD2 (7 bases). The CDR3 spans 16 residues. Trimming removed 4 bases from V and 7 bases from J, with 22 bases in between. The germline gives CDR1 SEHNR, CDR2 FQNEAQ (reference sequence). The CDR3 is CASSSGTTSKGGTQYF. CDR3 coding DNA: TGTGCCAGCAGCTCCGGGACTACCTCGAAGGGGGGGACCCAGTACTTC.

This clone was observed a few times. The chain employs TRBV5-1 and TRBJ2-2; a weak D match, TRBD2 (6 bases). V lost 0 bases and J 4 bases, leaving 10 bases between the germline ends. CDR3 length: 15 residues. Per the germline V gene, CDR1 is SGHRS and CDR2 is YFSETQ. This chain's CDR3 is CASSLDGLTTGELFF. The CDR3 DNA is TGCGCCAGCAGCTTGGATGGACTAACCACCGGGGAGCTGTTTTTT.

The chain carries TRBV16 and TRBJ2-1; D gene uncertain. The germline V gene encodes CDR1 KGHSY and CDR2 FQNENV. Trimming took 2 bases from V and 9 from J, leaving 8 bases between them. CDR3 length equals 12 residues. The CDR3: CASSQRVSEQFF. The CDR3 DNA sequence: TGTGCCAGCAGCCAACGGGTGTCTGAGCAGTTCTTC. The full variable domain, its missing parts supplied by reference TRBV16 and TRBJ2-1, is GEEVAQTPKHLVRGEGQKAKLYCAPIKGHSYVFWYQQVLKNEFKFLISFQNENVFDETGMPKERFSAKCLPNSPCSLEIQATKLEDSAVYFCASSQRVSEQFFGPGTRLTVL.

This clone was counted only a few times. This chain links TRBV6-1 with TRBJ1-5, with no clear D. This CDR3 is built from 14 residues. Germline V gene data show CDR1 as MNHNS and CDR2 as SASEGT. V lost 4 bases, J lost 3 bases, and 10 bases lay in between. The CDR3 DNA reads as TGTGCCAGCAGTGGTTGGGCTTTCAATCAGCCCCAGCATTTT. It encodes CASSGWAFNQPQHF.